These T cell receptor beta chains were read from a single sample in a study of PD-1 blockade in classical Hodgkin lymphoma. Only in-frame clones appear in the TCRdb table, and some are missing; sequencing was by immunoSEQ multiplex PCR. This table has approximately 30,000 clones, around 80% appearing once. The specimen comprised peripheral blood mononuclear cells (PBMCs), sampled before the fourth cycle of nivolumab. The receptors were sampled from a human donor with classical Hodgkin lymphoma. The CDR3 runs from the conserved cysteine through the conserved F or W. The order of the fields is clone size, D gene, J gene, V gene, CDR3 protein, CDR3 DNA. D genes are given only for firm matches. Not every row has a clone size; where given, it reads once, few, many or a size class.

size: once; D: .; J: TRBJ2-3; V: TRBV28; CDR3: CASSGNEGDTQYF; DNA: TGTGCCAGCAGTGGCAACGAGGGGGATACGCAGTATTTT
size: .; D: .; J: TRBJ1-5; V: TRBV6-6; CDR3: CASSYPPEQPQHF; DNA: TGTGCCAGCAGTTACCCGCCAGAACAGCCCCAGCATTTT
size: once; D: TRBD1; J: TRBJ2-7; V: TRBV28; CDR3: CASRESGQNYEQYF; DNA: TGTGCCAGCAGAGAATCGGGACAGAACTACGAGCAGTACTTC
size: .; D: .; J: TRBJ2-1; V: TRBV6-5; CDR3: CASSRSGVTYNEQFF; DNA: TGTGCCAGCAGTCGCTCCGGGGTGACCTACAATGAGCAGTTCTTC
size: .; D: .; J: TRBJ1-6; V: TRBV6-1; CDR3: CASSEVSGNNSPLHF; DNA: TGTGCCAGCAGTGAAGTATCGGGGAATAATTCACCCCTCCACTTT
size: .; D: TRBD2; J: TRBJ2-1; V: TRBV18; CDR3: CASSQAGTSGRYEQFF; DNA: TGTGCCAGCTCACAGGCCGGGACTAGCGGGAGATATGAGCAGTTCTTC
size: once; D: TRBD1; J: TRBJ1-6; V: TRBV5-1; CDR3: CASSLGTGINSPLHF; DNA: TGCGCCAGCAGCTTGGGGACAGGGATTAATTCACCCCTCCACTTT
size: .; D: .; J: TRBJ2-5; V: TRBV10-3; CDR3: CAISDRVGAIGREETQYF; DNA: TGTGCCATCAGTGATAGAGTGGGCGCGATTGGCCGGGAAGAGACCCAGTACTTC
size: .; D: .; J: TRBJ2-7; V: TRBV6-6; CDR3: CASRSTGLPYEQYF; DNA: TGTGCCAGCAGATCAACTGGTCTCCCCTACGAGCAGTACTTC
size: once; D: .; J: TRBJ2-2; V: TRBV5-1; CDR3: CASRDRTNTGELFF; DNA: TGCGCCAGCAGGGACAGAACCAACACCGGGGAGCTGTTTTTT
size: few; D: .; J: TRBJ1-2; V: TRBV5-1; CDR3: CASSLNGQTHGYTF; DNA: TGCGCCAGCAGCTTGAACGGCCAGACCCATGGCTACACCTTC
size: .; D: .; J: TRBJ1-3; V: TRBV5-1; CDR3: CASRDTSSGNTIYF; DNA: TGCGCCAGCAGGGACACGAGCTCTGGAAACACCATATATTTT
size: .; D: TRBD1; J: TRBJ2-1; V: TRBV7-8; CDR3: CASSLVPGGNEQFF; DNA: TGTGCCAGCAGCTTAGTTCCAGGGGGCAATGAGCAGTTCTTC
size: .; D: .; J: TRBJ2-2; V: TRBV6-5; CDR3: CASSSDVTGELFF; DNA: TGTGCCAGCAGCAGCGACGTCACCGGGGAGCTGTTTTTT
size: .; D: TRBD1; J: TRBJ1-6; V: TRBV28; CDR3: CASSLAATGTRSSYNSPLHF; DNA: TGTGCCAGCAGTTTGGCCGCGACAGGGACCCGGAGCTCCTATAATTCACCCCTCCACTTT
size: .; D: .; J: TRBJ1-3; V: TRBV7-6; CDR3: CASTGWNRVSGNTIYF; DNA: TGTGCCAGCACGGGATGGAACAGGGTCTCTGGAAACACCATATATTTT
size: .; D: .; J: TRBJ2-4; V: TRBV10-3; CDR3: CAISGVENIQYF; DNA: TGTGCCATCAGTGGGGTTGAAAACATTCAGTACTTC
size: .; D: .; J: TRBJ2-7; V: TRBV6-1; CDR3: CASGGRSYEQYF; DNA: TGTGCCAGCGGGGGCCGATCCTACGAGCAGTACTTC
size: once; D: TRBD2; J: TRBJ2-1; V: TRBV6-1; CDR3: CASSHSGDPYNEQFF; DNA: TGTGCCAGCAGTCATAGCGGGGACCCCTACAATGAGCAGTTCTTC
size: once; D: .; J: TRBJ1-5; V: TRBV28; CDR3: CASSFGGAAGQPQHF; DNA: TGTGCCAGCAGTTTTGGGGGGGCTGCCGGTCAGCCCCAGCATTTT
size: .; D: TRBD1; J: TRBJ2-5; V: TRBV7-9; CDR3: CASSLRQGPFGLSGQYF; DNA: TGTGCCAGCAGTCTTAGACAGGGCCCCTTCGGTTTGAGTGGCCAGTACTTC
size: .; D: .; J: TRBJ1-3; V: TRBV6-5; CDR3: CASSLTRTGGNTIYF; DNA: TGTGCCAGCAGTCTTACAAGGACGGGTGGAAACACCATATATTTT
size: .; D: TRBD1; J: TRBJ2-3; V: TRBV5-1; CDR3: CASSPTPDRVVDTQYF; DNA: TGCGCCAGCAGCCCCACCCCCGACAGGGTCGTAGATACGCAGTATTTT
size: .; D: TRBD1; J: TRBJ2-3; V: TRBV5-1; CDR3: CASSLALVGTGGTDTQYF; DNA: TGCGCCAGCAGCTTGGCGTTAGTCGGGACAGGGGGCACAGATACGCAGTATTTT
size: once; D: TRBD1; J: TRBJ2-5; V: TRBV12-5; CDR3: CASGPVGHRGILLRQETQYF; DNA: TGTGCTAGTGGTCCGGTGGGGCACAGGGGGATTCTTCTTCGTCAAGAGACCCAGTACTTC
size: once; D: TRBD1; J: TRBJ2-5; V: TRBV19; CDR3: CASSTGQVLGETQYF; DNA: TGTGCCAGTAGTACCGGACAGGTCCTGGGAGAGACCCAGTACTTC
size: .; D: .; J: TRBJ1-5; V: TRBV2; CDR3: CASSGGQNQPQHF; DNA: TGTGCCAGCAGTGGAGGGCAAAATCAGCCCCAGCATTTT